The 30 T cell receptor beta chains reported below all come from one sample, sequenced in a study of T cells in Graves' hyperthyroidism and ophthalmopathy. The TCR beta CDR3 regions underwent amplification using RNA transcripts as the source. HTBI primers were the set used in a first-round RT-PCR of the TCR CDR3. One entry per CDR3 protein, called by TCRdb with MiXCR from the multiplex PCR reads. The repertoire has around 530,000 distinct CDR3 sequences, 15% to 20% of them found once; the top ten carry roughly a sixth. The source material was blood. The receptor source for this set is a woman aged 18 to 35 with Graves' ophthalmopathy.

For the CDR3, the DNA is TGTGCCAGCGGCCGTCAGGGGGCCTATCAGCCCCAGCATTTT. Protein sequence: CASGRQGAYQPQHF. This chain uses TRBV6-1 with TRBJ1-5; 8 bases map to TRBD1. The CDR3 has 14 amino acids. Germline assignment: CDR1 MNHNS and CDR2 SASEGT. V trimming: 8 bases; J trimming: 5 bases; junction bases outside the gene matches: 8.

The V gene is TRBV28, the J gene TRBJ2-7; 9 bases agree with TRBD1. The CDR3 is 13 amino acids. Unmatched junction bases numbered 6, after V lost 6 bases and J lost 6 bases. In germline, CDR1 is MDHEN, CDR2 SYDVKM. CDR3 sequence: CASRSGTGREQYF. The CDR3 DNA reads as TGTGCCAGCAGATCCGGGACAGGGCGCGAGCAGTACTTC.

On this clonotype: A single base separates this from a much larger clone, so it may be a read error. This chain uses TRBV29-1 with TRBJ2-1; 7 bases fit TRBD2. The CDR3 covers 15 residues. CDR1 SQVTM and CDR2 ANQGSEA come from the germline V gene. The CDR3 DNA follows: TGCAGCGTTGCCGGACTAGAGGATTCCTGCAATGAGCAGTTCTTC. This gives the protein CSVAGLEDSCNEQFF.

There are a few counts of this clonotype. CDR3 DNA: TGTGCCAGCAGTTCTACAGGCGACTCTGGAAACACCATATATTTT. This sequence encodes CASSSTGDSGNTIYF. This chain links TRBV6-9 with TRBJ1-3; perhaps TRBD1 as D (5 bases). The CDR3 runs 15 residues. CDR1 and CDR2 from the germline V gene are MNHGY and SVAAGI. Trimming cost V 4 bases and J 0 bases, with 10 bases left between them.

This clonotype was counted between two and nine times. The J gene is TRBJ2-2, the V gene TRBV5-5, with a weak D call TRBD2 (6 bases). V gave up 0 bases and J gave up 4 bases, with 10 bases separating them. Germline CDR1 SGHKS, CDR2 YYEKEE (reference sequence). There are 15 residues in the CDR3. CDR3 sequence reads: CASSLAAGTTGELFF. Written as DNA, the CDR3 is TGTGCCAGCAGCTTGGCCGCGGGGACCACCGGGGAGCTGTTTTTT.

This clonotype has a count of ten or more. The CDR3 is CASSLSGEDTQYF. In nucleotides, the CDR3 is TGTGCCAGCAGCCTATCAGGGGAAGATACGCAGTATTTT. The chain uses TRBV7-3 and TRBJ2-3, with D perhaps matching TRBD1 (6 bases). Deletions cut 5 bases from V and 5 bases from J, with 11 bases between. The germline CDR1 and CDR2 sequences are SGHTA and FQGTGA. CDR3 length equals 13 residues.

This clonotype was counted ten times or more. The chain couples TRBV30 to TRBJ2-5; unclear D gene. The V end lost 3 bases, the J end lost 5 bases, and 10 bases lay between the germline ends. Germline-derived CDR1 and CDR2 are GTSNPN and SVGIG (reference sequence). This CDR3 contains 12 residues. Here the CDR3 DNA reads TGTGCCTGGAGCCCCGGGTTGGAGACCCAGTACTTC. Protein sequence: CAWSPGLETQYF.

For this clonotype: This may be a read error, as it is one base from a much larger clone. J is TRBJ1-6 and V is TRBV18; D is unresolved. Germline loops: CDR1 KGHSH, CDR2 LQKENI. The CDR3 sequence is 12 residues long. CDR3 sequence: CASSSPESPLHF. The CDR3 nucleotides are TGTGCCAGCTCATCACCGGAATCACCCCTCCACTTT.

This clonotype was found many times. The genes are TRBV27 and TRBJ2-5; 9 nucleotides match TRBD2. CDR1 and CDR2 from the germline V gene are MNHEY and SMNVEV (reference sequence). The junction had 5 bases not matched to a gene; V was cut back by 5 bases and J by 1 base. The CDR3 sequence is 15 residues long. The CDR3 protein is CASSTRGLAQETQYF. CDR3 bases: TGTGCCAGCAGTACAAGGGGACTAGCCCAAGAGACCCAGTACTTC.

A few counts support this clonotype. The rearrangement uses TRBV6-5 and TRBJ1-4; 7 bases align to TRBD1. The CDR3 consists of 15 residues. The ends lost 0 bases at V and 8 bases at J; junction bases unmatched: 6. Germline V gene lookup returns CDR1 MNHEY and CDR2 SVGAGI. The CDR3: CASSYSTGKGEKLFF. The DNA of the CDR3 is TGTGCCAGCAGTTACTCGACAGGGAAGGGGGAAAAACTGTTTTTT.

This chain connects TRBV20-1 to TRBJ2-3; a possible D gene is TRBD1 (6 bases). The ends were cut back, 7 bases at V and 3 bases at J, with 17 bases in the middle. The germline V gene has CDR1 DFQATT and CDR2 SNEGSKA (reference sequence). The CDR3 is made up of 14 amino acids. The CDR3 sequence is CSVTAGGRTDTQYF. In DNA form, the CDR3 reads TGCAGTGTAACAGCTGGGGGCCGAACAGATACGCAGTATTTT.

The chain couples TRBV18 to TRBJ2-7, with TRBD2 matching over 15 bases. Germline assignment: CDR1 KGHSH and CDR2 LQKENI. The CDR3 sequence is 18 residues long. Losses at the gene ends were 3 bases for V and 0 bases for J; bases not matched to a gene: 6. The CDR3 loop is CASSPPGLAGGLSYEQYF. The DNA of the CDR3 is TGTGCCAGCTCACCCCCGGGACTAGCGGGGGGCCTCTCCTACGAGCAGTACTTC.

This clonotype was seen a few times. This chain links TRBV5-1 with TRBJ2-5; D gene unclear. Germline loops: CDR1 SGHRS, CDR2 YFSETQ. The CDR3 loop spans 13 amino acids. V was clipped by 5 bases and J by 0 bases, with 8 bases between them. CDR3 sequence: CASRETDQETQYF. The DNA of the CDR3 is TGCGCCAGCAGGGAGACGGACCAAGAGACCCAGTACTTC.

V gene TRBV6-1 combines with J gene TRBJ2-5; D is ambiguous. This CDR3 has 15 amino acids. V was trimmed by 6 bases and J by 5 bases, leaving 19 bases between them. Germline CDR1 MNHNS, CDR2 SASEGT. The DNA of the CDR3 is TGTGCCAGCAGCCTGGACCTGACCCCTGGGGAGACCCAGTACTTC. Encoded protein: CASSLDLTPGETQYF.

This clonotype was picked up many times. The chain carries TRBV5-1 and TRBJ2-7, with D perhaps assigned TRBD1 or TRBD2 (5 bases each). The V end lost 3 bases, the J end lost 2 bases, and 12 bases lay between the germline ends. CDR1 and CDR2 (germline): SGHRS, YFSETQ. The CDR3 is made up of 14 amino acids. The CDR3 sequence: CASSWGSQAYEQYF. CDR3 in DNA: TGCGCCAGCAGCTGGGGGTCTCAAGCCTACGAGCAGTACTTC. Full variable domain (remainder filled in from reference TRBV5-1 and TRBJ2-7): KAGVTQTPRYLIKTRGQQVTLSCSPISGHRSVSWYQQTPGQGLQFLFEYFSETQRNKGNFPGRFSGRQFSNSRSEMNVSTLELGDSALYLCASSWGSQAYEQYFGPGTRLTVT.

The chain couples TRBV25-1 to TRBJ1-1, with no clear D. Germline CDR1 MGHDK, CDR2 SYGVNS. The V and J ends lost 4 bases and 3 bases respectively, with 9 bases between them. The CDR3 has 13 residues. The CDR3 region has the DNA TGTGCCAGCAGTGGGGTGTTGGACACTGAAGCTTTCTTT. Translation: CASSGVLDTEAFF.

This clonotype appeared many times. The V call is TRBV20-1, the J call TRBJ2-1, with 12 bases that match TRBD2. Germline lookup yields CDR1 DFQATT and CDR2 SNEGSKA (reference sequence). V lost 5 bases to trimming and J lost 3 bases; unmatched junction nucleotides: 2. This CDR3 has 14 residues. The CDR3 DNA sequence: TGCAGTGCTGTGACTAGCGGGAGCTACAATGAGCAGTTCTTC. Encoded protein: CSAVTSGSYNEQFF.

The chain couples TRBV5-1 to TRBJ2-5; D possibly corresponds to TRBD1 (6 bases). The V gene lost 2 bases and the J gene lost 1 base, with 12 bases spanning the gap. There are 15 residues in the CDR3. Germline V gives CDR1 SGHRS, CDR2 YFSETQ. The CDR3 coding sequence is TGCGCCAGCAGCTTAGCCCACAGGGTCCAAGAGACCCAGTACTTC. Its protein is CASSLAHRVQETQYF.

Ten or more counts support this clonotype. The gene calls are TRBV18 and TRBJ2-7; no definite D call. The germline gives CDR1 KGHSH, CDR2 LQKENI. V lost 2 bases to trimming and J lost 1 base, with 12 bases between them. The length of the CDR3 is 15 residues. The CDR3 DNA sequence: TGTGCCAGCTCACCAGATGTAACAGAGTCCTACGAGCAGTACTTC. Its protein is CASSPDVTESYEQYF.

The chain has TRBV7-6 and TRBJ2-5; 9 nucleotides align to TRBD1. This CDR3 has 18 amino acids. Per the germline V gene, CDR1 is SGHVS and CDR2 is FNYEAQ. V trimming: 1 base; J trimming: 0 bases; junction bases outside the gene matches: 9. In DNA form, the CDR3 reads TGTGCCAGCAGCTTAGATGGGACAGGGTCGGGGTACCAAGAGACCCAGTACTTC. Its protein is CASSLDGTGSGYQETQYF.

The chain couples TRBV13 to TRBJ1-4, with a possible D match to TRBD1 (5 bases). This CDR3 spans 13 amino acids. V gave up 6 bases and J gave up 8 bases, with 13 bases separating them. In germline, CDR1 is PRHDT, CDR2 FYEKMQ (reference sequence). The CDR3 nucleotides read TGTGCCAGCAGTCAGGGAGAAGAGGAAAAACTGTTTTTT. This sequence encodes CASSQGEEEKLFF.

This clonotype was recorded at least ten times. The V gene is TRBV2, the J gene TRBJ1-5; D not certain. Trimming shortened V by 7 bases and J by 3 bases, and 10 bases separated the two germline ends. Germline V gene sequence: CDR1 SNHLY, CDR2 FYNNEI. The CDR3 is 13 amino acids. CDR3 residues: CASKEEVNQPQHF. The CDR3 DNA reads as TGTGCCAGCAAGGAGGAAGTCAATCAGCCCCAGCATTTT.

This clonotype was observed a few times. The chain employs TRBV10-3 and TRBJ2-1, with TRBD2 identical over 7 bases. Losses at the gene ends were 1 base for V and 0 bases for J; bases not matched to a gene: 3. Germline CDR1 is ENHRY and CDR2 is SYGVKD. There are 16 residues in the CDR3. The CDR3 sequence is CAISEFQRDSYNEQFF. Written as DNA, the CDR3 is TGTGCCATCAGTGAGTTCCAGCGGGACTCCTACAATGAGCAGTTCTTC.

A remark on this clonotype: One end of the junction is discordant with germline, which a read error may explain. The CDR3 reads CVSSLAGGNYEQYF. The CDR3, as DNA: TGTGTCAGCAGCTTAGCAGGCGGCAACTACGAGCAGTACTTC. The chain uses TRBV7-2 and TRBJ2-7; no definite D call. Germline V gene sequence: CDR1 SGHTA, CDR2 FQGNSA. This CDR3 comprises 14 residues.

The J gene is TRBJ2-6, the V gene TRBV5-5; no reliable D call. The V and J ends lost 0 bases and 0 bases respectively, with 7 bases between them. This CDR3 has 16 amino acids. Germline loops: CDR1 SGHKS, CDR2 YYEKEE (reference sequence). The CDR3, as DNA: TGTGCCAGCAGCTTGGACAAATTCTCTGGGGCCAACGTCCTGACTTTC. As protein: CASSLDKFSGANVLTF.

This sequence joins TRBV12-3 or TRBV12-4 and TRBJ2-1; perhaps TRBD2 as D (5 bases). This CDR3 is 13 amino acids long. Trimming shortened V by 4 bases and J by 10 bases, and 14 bases separated the two germline ends. CDR3 in amino acids: CASSSPNLAEQFF. The CDR3 bases are TGTGCCAGCAGTTCCCCGAATTTAGCGGAGCAGTTCTTC.

This clonotype was detected ten times or more. The J gene is TRBJ1-2, the V gene TRBV2; possible D gene TRBD1, 6 bases. V was trimmed by 3 bases and J by 0 bases, leaving 20 bases between them. This CDR3 is 18 amino acids long. Germline V lookup: CDR1 SNHLY, CDR2 FYNNEI. DNA for the CDR3: TGTGCCAGCAGTGATATTGGGACACAAGTCTTGGCTAACTATGGCTACACCTTC. This codes for CASSDIGTQVLANYGYTF.

In its sample, this clonotype was seen a few times. This rearrangement joins TRBV20-1 to TRBJ1-3; D unresolved. V lost 3 bases, J lost 0 bases, and 12 bases lay in between. Germline CDR1 is DFQATT and CDR2 is SNEGSKA (reference sequence). This CDR3 is 15 amino acids long. The CDR3: CSASNIRISGNTIYF. As DNA, the CDR3 is TGCAGTGCTAGTAATATACGGATCTCTGGAAACACCATATATTTT.

This clonotype has ten or more counts. This chain connects TRBV7-2 to TRBJ2-1; 7 nucleotides agree with TRBD2. The CDR3 length is 15 residues. Germline lookup yields CDR1 SGHTA and CDR2 FQGNSA. V was pared by 5 bases and J by 5 bases, with 9 bases of the junction left unmatched. CDR3 loop: CASSVSGARHNEQFF. CDR3 DNA sequence: TGTGCCAGCAGCGTAAGCGGGGCCCGCCACAATGAGCAGTTCTTC.

This clonotype has ten or more counts. CDR3 DNA sequence: TGTGCCAGCAGCTTGGAATTGTGGACAACCTACGAGCAGTACTTC. This sequence encodes CASSLELWTTYEQYF. The J gene is TRBJ2-7, the V gene TRBV5-5, with D possibly TRBD1 on 5 matching bases. V was cut by 0 bases and J by 2 bases, with 12 bases left in between. Germline assignment: CDR1 SGHKS and CDR2 YYEKEE (reference sequence). The CDR3 loop spans 15 amino acids.